This T cell receptor beta chain was captured in a study of response to subunit inactivated influenza vaccine. TCRdb recomputed calls from the RT-PCR reads with MiXCR, one row per CDR3 protein. The sample records under 800,000 distinct CDR3 sequences, over 11% being singletons. This clonotype appeared many times. The CDR3 extends over 12 amino acids. Trimming took 6 bases from V and 11 from J, leaving 16 bases between them. This chain joins TRBV12-3 or TRBV12-4 and TRBJ1-1; tentatively, D is TRBD1 (5 bases). The material was PBMCs from blood, obtained less than 15 days before vaccination. This receptor was taken from a man aged 45-65 years who received an inactivated influenza vaccine. The CDR3 DNA reads TGTGCCAGCAGCCCGGGGACCGGGTATGCTTTCTTT. This encodes CASSPGTGYAFF.